The rows below give T cell receptor beta chains drawn from one sample of a study of patients and donors after allogeneic stem cell transplantation. Each CDR3 protein is one row after TCRdb ran MiXCR on the RT-PCR reads. The sample contains 800,000 to 1,000,000 distinct CDR3 sequences, about a sixth of which appear only once. Sequencing was done on a sample of blood, either unsorted or a sorted T cell fraction (not recorded which). The receptors stem from a human donor who was either an allogeneic HSCT recipient or a stem cell or donor lymphocyte infusion donor (not recorded which). It is not recorded whose cells these are; they may come from a transplant donor. The CDR3 runs from the conserved cysteine through the conserved F or W. D genes are given only for firm matches. The listing skips clone size in some rows; elsewhere it reads once, few, many or a size class.

>TRBJ2-1|TRBD2|many|TRBV7-2
CASSLAGGIYNEQFF
TGTGCCAGCAGCTTGGCGGGGGGAATCTACAATGAGCAGTTCTTC
>TRBJ1-5|NA|NA|TRBV9
CASSVVLGTQNSNQPQHF
TGTGCCAGCAGCGTAGTCCTCGGGACTCAGAATAGCAATCAGCCCCAGCATTTT
>TRBJ2-1|NA|few|TRBV20-1
CSARFRRRKPLTDEQFF
TGCAGTGCTAGATTTAGGAGGCGGAAACCCTTAACGGATGAGCAGTTCTTC
>TRBJ1-3|NA|NA|TRBV10-3
CAISGPLDSPGNTIYF
TGTGCCATCAGTGGCCCCCTGGACAGTCCCGGAAACACCATATATTTT
>TRBJ1-1|NA|NA|TRBV7-9
CASSLVWVGRTEAFF
TGTGCCAGCAGCTTAGTTTGGGTGGGTCGCACTGAAGCTTTCTTT
>TRBJ2-3|NA|few|TRBV5-1
CASSLDALSDTQYF
TGCGCCAGCAGCTTGGATGCCTTGTCAGATACGCAGTATTTT
>TRBJ1-1|NA|NA|TRBV4-2
CASSLNNRRADEAFF
TGTGCCAGCAGCCTCAATAATCGGAGGGCGGATGAAGCTTTCTTT
>TRBJ2-7|TRBD1|few|TRBV4-3
CASSQDRAGGTYEQYF
TGCGCCAGCAGCCAAGATCGGGCAGGGGGCACGTACGAGCAGTACTTC
>TRBJ1-1|NA|NA|TRBV7-8
CASSDYRATEAFF
TGTGCCAGCAGCGACTACAGGGCCACTGAAGCTTTCTTT
>TRBJ2-5|NA|many|TRBV21-1
CASSRDGFQETQYF
TGTGCCAGCAGCAGGGACGGGTTTCAAGAGACCCAGTACTTC
>TRBJ2-1|NA|NA|TRBV5-1
CASSWNYNEQFF
TGCGCCAGCAGCTGGAATTACAATGAGCAGTTCTTC
>TRBJ2-5|NA|few|TRBV24-1
CATSVAEGLQETQYF
TGTGCCACCAGTGTCGCTGAGGGCTTACAAGAGACCCAGTACTTC
>TRBJ1-5|NA|few|TRBV7-6
CASSFRGGQPQHF
TGTGCCAGCAGCTTTCGGGGAGGCCAGCCCCAGCATTTT
>TRBJ2-7|TRBD1|NA|TRBV19
CASSIEGTGLHEQYF
TGTGCCAGTAGTATAGAGGGGACAGGGTTACACGAGCAGTACTTC
>TRBJ1-4|NA|NA|TRBV7-9
CASRKETTNEKLFF
TGTGCCAGCAGGAAAGAGACAACTAATGAAAAACTGTTTTTT
>TRBJ1-5|NA|NA|TRBV3-1
CASSLTDRLPQHF
TGTGCCAGCAGCTTAACCGACAGACTGCCCCAGCATTTT
>TRBJ2-5|NA|few|TRBV20-1
CSANGPQETQYF
TGCAGTGCTAATGGGCCCCAAGAGACCCAGTACTTC
>TRBJ2-5|TRBD2|NA|TRBV7-3
CASSPAGAQETQYF
TGTGCCAGCAGCCCAGCGGGGGCACAAGAGACCCAGTACTTC
>TRBJ2-3|TRBD2|NA|TRBV6-2/TRBV6-3
CASSYPGGLTPRGQYF
TGTGCCAGCAGTTATCCGGGGGGACTAACTCCCCGGGGGCAGTATTTT
>TRBJ2-7|NA|NA|TRBV28
CASSLSRAGEQYF
TGTGCCAGCAGTTTAAGTAGGGCGGGCGAGCAGTACTTC
>TRBJ2-5|TRBD1|many|TRBV29-1
CSVQQGAQETQYF
TGCAGCGTCCAACAGGGGGCCCAAGAGACCCAGTACTTC
>TRBJ1-5|NA|NA|TRBV4-1
CASSQVPRRTTRTPQHF
TGCGCCAGCAGCCAAGTCCCGAGACGGACCACTAGAACGCCCCAGCATTTT
>TRBJ1-3|NA|NA|TRBV4-1
CASSQEPGRSPGNTIYF
TGCGCCAGCAGCCAAGAACCAGGACGGAGCCCTGGAAACACCATATATTTT